The 20 T cell receptor beta chains below all came from one sample that was sequenced in a study of T cells in Graves' hyperthyroidism and ophthalmopathy (dated by TCRdb to about 2019). The library relied on multiplex PCR. TCRdb shows the sequencer as Illumina HiSeq 2000. The TCR beta CDR3 regions were amplified from RNA transcripts. For the first round of RT-PCR on the TCR CDR3, the HTBI primer set was used together with the Qiagen OneStep RT-PCR kit. TCRdb handled the public reads itself, with Q25 trimming in fastp and clone calling in MiXCR, and kept productive beta chains. Each entry is one CDR3 protein sequence, shown with its most common DNA and genes. The sample includes around 290,000 distinct CDR3 sequences, with 13% observed a single time. Approximately 8.6% of the sample goes to the ten largest clones. Sample: blood. These receptors came from a woman aged 30 to 39 with Graves' hyperthyroidism that later progressed to Graves' ophthalmopathy.

This clonotype came up many times. The J gene is TRBJ2-5, the V gene TRBV7-2; D gene ambiguous. The CDR3 runs to 14 residues. In germline, CDR1 is SGHTA, CDR2 FQGNSA. Trimming removed 5 bases from V and 2 bases from J, with 12 bases in between. The CDR3 DNA follows: TGTGCCAGCAGCCCAAGTAGAGCTCAAGAGACCCAGTACTTC. Amino acid sequence: CASSPSRAQETQYF.

The table lists this clonotype with many counts. At one end the junction does not follow the germline gene, possibly because of a read error. The chain uses TRBV19 and TRBJ1-1, with TRBD1 as a possible D gene (5 bases). This CDR3 is built from 14 residues. The germline V gene has CDR1 LNHDA and CDR2 SQIVND (reference sequence). DNA of the CDR3: TGTGCCAGCAGTATTCTGGGGGGGAACACTGAAGCTTTCTTT. Protein sequence: CASSILGGNTEAFF.

This clonotype was seen a few times. The gene calls are TRBV4-1 and TRBJ2-1; 11 bases line up with TRBD2. V lost 6 bases and J lost 10; bases outside the gene matches: 8. CDR1 is MGHRA, CDR2 YSYEKL, per germline. The CDR3 is 14 residues long. Here the CDR3 reads CASRKLAGVDEQFF. CDR3 DNA sequence: TGCGCCAGCAGGAAACTAGCGGGAGTAGACGAGCAGTTCTTC.

The table lists this clonotype with many counts. This rearrangement joins TRBV30 to TRBJ2-3; 7 nucleotides match TRBD2. V lost 7 bases to trimming and J lost 4 bases; unmatched junction nucleotides: 8. The CDR3 is 13 amino acids. CDR1 is GTSNPN, CDR2 SVGIG, per germline (reference sequence). CDR3 residues: CALERDGADTQYF. The CDR3, as DNA: TGTGCCTTAGAGCGGGATGGGGCAGATACGCAGTATTTT.

This clonotype was counted many times. The chain links TRBV4-3 to TRBJ2-7; no reliable D call. The length of the CDR3 is 15 residues. Germline V gene data show CDR1 as LGHNA and CDR2 as YSLEER. With 4 bases removed from V and 2 bases from J, the gap between germline ends came to 15 bases. CDR3 sequence reads: CASSPKSSGAYEQYF. The CDR3 region has the DNA TGCGCCAGCAGCCCCAAGTCCAGTGGAGCCTACGAGCAGTACTTC.

This chain joins TRBV7-9 and TRBJ1-3; no reliable D call. Looked up from germline, CDR1 is SEHNR and CDR2 is FQNEAQ (reference sequence). The V end was cut by 4 bases, the J end by 1 base, with 11 bases between. The CDR3 runs 15 residues. The CDR3 sequence: CASSSLKGSGNTIYF. Here the CDR3 DNA reads TGTGCCAGCAGCTCCCTGAAAGGGTCTGGAAACACCATATATTTT. The entire variable domain, with the rest obtained from reference TRBV7-9 and TRBJ1-3, is as follows: DTGVSQNPRHKITKRGQNVTFRCDPISEHNRLYWYRQTLGQGPEFLTYFQNEAQLEKSRLLSDRFSAERPKGSFSTLEIQRTEQGDSAMYLCASSSLKGSGNTIYFGEGSWLTVV.

This clonotype was seen at least ten times. The rearrangement links TRBV6-1 to TRBJ2-3, with 14 bases matching TRBD2. Trimming cost V 5 bases and J 2 bases; bases outside gene matches: 6. The CDR3 extends over 17 amino acids. CDR1 and CDR2 from the germline V gene are MNHNS and SASEGT. The CDR3 reads CASSSTSGRALTDTQYF. CDR3 sequence (DNA): TGTGCCAGCAGTTCGACTAGCGGGAGGGCCCTCACAGATACGCAGTATTTT.

The sample holds many counts of this clonotype. The chain couples TRBV28 to TRBJ2-1; possibly TRBD2 for D (5 bases). The V gene's germline CDR1 is MDHEN and CDR2 SYDVKM. The germline V and J ends were trimmed by 3 bases and 7 bases, with 13 bases remaining between them. The CDR3 runs 14 residues. This CDR3 is CASSLSTRGNEQFF. The CDR3 DNA is TGTGCCAGCAGTTTGTCGACCCGGGGAAATGAGCAGTTCTTC.

Turning to this clonotype: Possible read error: a much larger clone is one base away. The V and J genes are TRBV20-1 and TRBJ2-1; 10 bases fit TRBD2. There are 13 residues in the CDR3. Germline V lookup: CDR1 DFQATT, CDR2 SNEGSKA (reference sequence). V was clipped by 8 bases and J by 4 bases; unmatched bases: 5. This CDR3 is CSFVAGGYNEQFF. The DNA for the CDR3 is TGCAGTTTCGTAGCGGGAGGTTACAATGAGCAGTTCTTC.

Ten or more counts support this clonotype. This rearrangement joins TRBV11-2 to TRBJ1-1; 7 positions match TRBD1. Trimming cost V 5 bases and J 9 bases; bases outside gene matches: 12. The CDR3 is 14 amino acids. Germline V lookup: CDR1 SGHAT, CDR2 FQNNGV. The CDR3 DNA follows: TGTGCCAGCAGCCCAGCGGTCACACAGGGGAAAGCTTTCTTT. Its translation: CASSPAVTQGKAFF.

Note on this clonotype: A much larger clone differs by one base, so this may be a read error. This sequence joins TRBV20-1 and TRBJ2-3; weak D call: TRBD2 (5 bases). The CDR3 contains 11 residues. Germline V lookup: CDR1 DFQATT, CDR2 SNEGSKA (reference sequence). Here the CDR3 reads CSVASTDTEYF. The CDR3 bases are TGCAGTGTAGCGAGCACAGATACGGAGTATTTT.

This clonotype showed up just a few times. The CDR3, as DNA: TGTGCCAGCAGTGAACTTGGGACAGGGGAAAGCCCAGATACGCAGTATTTT. Translated: CASSELGTGESPDTQYF. The gene calls are TRBV6-1 and TRBJ2-3, with 10 bases matching TRBD1. V dropped 2 bases and J dropped 4; count of bases not matched to a gene: 9. Looked up from germline, CDR1 is MNHNS and CDR2 is SASEGT. The CDR3 consists of 17 residues.

As regards this clonotype: Just one base apart from a much larger clone, this may be a read error. The rearrangement links TRBV7-9 to TRBJ1-1; D is ambiguous. CDR1 and CDR2 from the germline V gene are SEHNR and FQNEAQ (reference sequence). The V gene lost 4 bases and the J gene lost 8 bases, with 11 bases spanning the gap. The CDR3 runs 12 residues. DNA of the CDR3: TGTGCCAGCAGCTCTCCGGACGGCGAAGCTTTCTTT. Encoded protein: CASSSPDGEAFF.

This clonotype was recorded a few times. DNA for the CDR3: TGTGCCAGTAGTCTCACACGCGACAGGACATTAAATCAGCCCCAGCATTTT. Translation gives CASSLTRDRTLNQPQHF. V gene TRBV19 combines with J gene TRBJ1-5, with D possibly TRBD1 on 6 matching bases. CDR3 size: 17 residues. The ends were cut back, 5 bases at V and 4 bases at J, with 21 bases in the middle. CDR1 and CDR2 (germline): LNHDA, SQIVND (reference sequence).

Notes on this clonotype: This could be a read error, since a much larger clone is one nucleotide away. The gene calls are TRBV4-2 and TRBJ2-7, with D possibly TRBD2 on 6 matching bases. The CDR3 sequence is 13 residues long. Germline V lookup: CDR1 LGHNA, CDR2 YNFKEQ. Trimming stripped 0 bases from V and 5 bases from J, with 8 bases between. The CDR3 sequence is CASSQDTGDEQYF. CDR3 coding DNA: TGTGCCAGCAGCCAAGATACGGGGGACGAGCAGTACTTC.

This clonotype was found many times. This chain uses TRBV7-9 with TRBJ2-7; 16 nucleotides agree with TRBD2. After removal of 0 bases from V and 2 bases from J, the junction contained 4 bases not matched to a gene. In germline, CDR1 is SEHNR, CDR2 FQNEAQ (reference sequence). The length of the CDR3 is 18 residues. CDR3 coding DNA: TGTGCCAGCAGCTTAGCGGGGACTAGCGGGAGGGTAACCTACGAGCAGTACTTC. Translation: CASSLAGTSGRVTYEQYF.

There are a few counts of this clonotype. The chain employs TRBV27 and TRBJ2-2; D is possibly TRBD2 (5 bases). The length of the CDR3 is 18 residues. CDR1 is MNHEY and CDR2 is SMNVEV in the germline V gene (reference sequence). The V gene lost 5 bases and the J gene lost 3 bases, with 22 bases spanning the gap. The CDR3 DNA follows: TGTGCCAGCAGTCCTAAGTTCGGCGGGCGCGCGGACACCGGGGAGCTGTTTTTT. Protein: CASSPKFGGRADTGELFF.

This clonotype was counted at least ten times. The gene calls are TRBV27 and TRBJ2-7; D is undetermined. Germline V CDR1 and CDR2: MNHEY, SMNVEV (reference sequence). V was trimmed by 3 bases and J by 0 bases, leaving 9 bases between them. The CDR3 totals 14 residues. CDR3: CASSLAGISYEQYF. The CDR3 DNA sequence: TGTGCCAGCAGTTTGGCTGGGATCTCCTACGAGCAGTACTTC.

The gene calls are TRBV5-5 and TRBJ2-3; maybe TRBD2 (6 bases). The V and J ends lost 4 bases and 0 bases respectively, with 15 bases between them. From germline, CDR1 is SGHKS and CDR2 YYEKEE (reference sequence). This CDR3 region has 16 residues. The CDR3: CASSIGTATSTDTQYF. DNA of the CDR3: TGTGCCAGCAGCATAGGGACTGCCACTAGCACAGATACGCAGTATTTT.

This clonotype was counted at least ten times. V usage is TRBV7-8 and J usage is TRBJ2-1; 8 positions match TRBD2. V trimming: 5 bases; J trimming: 0 bases; junction bases outside the gene matches: 12. The CDR3 is 18 residues long. Germline CDR1 and CDR2: SGHVS and FQNEAQ. The CDR3 protein is CASSLLAGMESSYNEQFF. DNA for the CDR3: TGTGCCAGCAGCCTTCTAGCGGGTATGGAGAGCTCCTACAATGAGCAGTTCTTC.